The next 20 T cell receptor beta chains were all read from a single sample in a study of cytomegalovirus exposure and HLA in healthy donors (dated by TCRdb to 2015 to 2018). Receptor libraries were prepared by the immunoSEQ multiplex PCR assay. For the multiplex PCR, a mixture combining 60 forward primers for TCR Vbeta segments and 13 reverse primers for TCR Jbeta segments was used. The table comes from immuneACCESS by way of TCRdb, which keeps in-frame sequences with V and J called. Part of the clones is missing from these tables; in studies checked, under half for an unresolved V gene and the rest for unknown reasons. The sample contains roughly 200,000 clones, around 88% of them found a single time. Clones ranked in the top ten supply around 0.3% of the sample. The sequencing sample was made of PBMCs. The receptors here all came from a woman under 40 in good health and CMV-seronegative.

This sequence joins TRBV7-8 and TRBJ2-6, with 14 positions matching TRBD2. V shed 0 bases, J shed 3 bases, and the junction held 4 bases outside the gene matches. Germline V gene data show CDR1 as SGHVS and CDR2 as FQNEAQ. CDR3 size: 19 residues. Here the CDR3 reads CASSLARLAGGHGANVLTF. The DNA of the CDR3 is TGTGCCAGCAGCTTAGCGCGACTAGCGGGAGGGCATGGGGCCAACGTCCTGACTTTC.

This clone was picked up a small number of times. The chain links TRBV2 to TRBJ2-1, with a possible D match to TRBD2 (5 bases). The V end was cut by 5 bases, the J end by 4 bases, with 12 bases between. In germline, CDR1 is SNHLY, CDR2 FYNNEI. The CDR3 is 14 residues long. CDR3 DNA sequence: TGTGCCAGCAGTAGCTTCGGGGATTACAATGAGCAGTTCTTC. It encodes CASSSFGDYNEQFF.

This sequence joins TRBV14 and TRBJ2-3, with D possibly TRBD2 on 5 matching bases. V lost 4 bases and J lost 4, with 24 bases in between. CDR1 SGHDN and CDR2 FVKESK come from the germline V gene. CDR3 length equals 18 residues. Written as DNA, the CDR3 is TGTGCCAGCAGCCGACTACACCGCTCTGCCCGATACGCAGATACGCAGTATTTT. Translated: CASSRLHRSARYADTQYF. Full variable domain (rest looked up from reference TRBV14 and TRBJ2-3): EAGVTQFPSHSVIEKGQTVTLRCDPISGHDNLYWYRRVMGKEIKFLLHFVKESKQDESGMPNNRFLAERTGGTYSTLKVQPAELEDSGVYFCASSRLHRSARYADTQYFGPGTRLTVL.

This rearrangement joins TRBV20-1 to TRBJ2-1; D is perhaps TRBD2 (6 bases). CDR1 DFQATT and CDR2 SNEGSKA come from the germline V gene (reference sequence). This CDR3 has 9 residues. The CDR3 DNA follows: TGCAGGGTTGGCGGGGCGCAGTTCTTC. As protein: CRVGGAQFF.

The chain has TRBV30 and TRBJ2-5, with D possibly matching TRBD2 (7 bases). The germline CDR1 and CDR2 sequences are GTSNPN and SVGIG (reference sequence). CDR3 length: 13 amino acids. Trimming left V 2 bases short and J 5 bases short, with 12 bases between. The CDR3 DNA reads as TGTGCCTGGAGTTCGGGGGGCAGGGAGACCCAGTACTTC. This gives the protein CAWSSGGRETQYF.

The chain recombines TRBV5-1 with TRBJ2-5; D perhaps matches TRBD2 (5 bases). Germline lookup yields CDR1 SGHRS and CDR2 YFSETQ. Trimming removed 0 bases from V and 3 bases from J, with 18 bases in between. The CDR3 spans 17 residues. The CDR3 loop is CASSLVAGGFGEETQYF. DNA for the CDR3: TGCGCCAGCAGCTTGGTCGCCGGCGGGTTCGGGGAAGAGACCCAGTACTTC.

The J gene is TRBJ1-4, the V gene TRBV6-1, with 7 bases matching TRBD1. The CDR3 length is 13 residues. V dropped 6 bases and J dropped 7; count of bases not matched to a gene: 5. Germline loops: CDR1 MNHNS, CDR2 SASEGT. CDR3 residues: CASRWTGIEKLFF. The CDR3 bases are TGTGCCAGCAGATGGACAGGCATTGAAAAACTGTTTTTT.

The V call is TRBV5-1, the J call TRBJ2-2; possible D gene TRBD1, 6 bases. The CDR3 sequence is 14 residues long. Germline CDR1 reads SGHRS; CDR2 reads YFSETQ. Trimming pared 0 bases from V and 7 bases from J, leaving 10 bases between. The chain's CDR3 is CASSLGGRGGELFF. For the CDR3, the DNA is TGCGCCAGCAGCTTGGGGGGGCGAGGCGGGGAGCTGTTTTTT.

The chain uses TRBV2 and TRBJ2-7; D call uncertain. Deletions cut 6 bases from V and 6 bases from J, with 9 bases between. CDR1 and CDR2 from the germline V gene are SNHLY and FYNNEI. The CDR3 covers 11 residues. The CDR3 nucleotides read TGTGCCAGCAGGGAACAGTCCGAGCAGTACTTC. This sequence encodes CASREQSEQYF. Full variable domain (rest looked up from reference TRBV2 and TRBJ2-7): EPEVTQTPSHQVTQMGQEVILRCVPISNHLYFYWYRQILGQKVEFLVSFYNNEISEKSEIFDDQFSVERPDGSNFTLKIRSTKLEDSAMYFCASREQSEQYFGPGTRLTVT.

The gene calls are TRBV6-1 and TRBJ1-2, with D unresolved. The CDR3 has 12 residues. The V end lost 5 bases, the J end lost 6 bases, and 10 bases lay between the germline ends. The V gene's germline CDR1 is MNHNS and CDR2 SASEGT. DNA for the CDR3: TGTGCCAGCAGTCCGTCCCCGGATGGCTACACCTTC. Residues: CASSPSPDGYTF.

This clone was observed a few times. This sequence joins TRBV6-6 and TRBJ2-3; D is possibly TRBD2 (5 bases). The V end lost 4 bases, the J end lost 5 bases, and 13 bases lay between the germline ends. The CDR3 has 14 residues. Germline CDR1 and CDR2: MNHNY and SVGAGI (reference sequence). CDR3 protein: CASSSLEGVDTQYF. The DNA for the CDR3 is TGTGCCAGCAGTTCCCTAGAGGGAGTAGATACGCAGTATTTT.

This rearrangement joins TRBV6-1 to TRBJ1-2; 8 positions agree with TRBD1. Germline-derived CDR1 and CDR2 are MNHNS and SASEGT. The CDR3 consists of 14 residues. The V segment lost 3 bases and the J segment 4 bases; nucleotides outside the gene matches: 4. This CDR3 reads CASSDRGRLYGYTF. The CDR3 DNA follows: TGTGCCAGCAGTGACAGGGGGCGCCTCTATGGCTACACCTTC.

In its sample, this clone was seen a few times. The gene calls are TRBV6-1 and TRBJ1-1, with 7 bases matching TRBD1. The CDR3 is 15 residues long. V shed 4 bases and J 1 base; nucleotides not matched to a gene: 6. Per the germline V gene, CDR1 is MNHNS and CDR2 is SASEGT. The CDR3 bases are TGTGCCAGCAGTGGGGGACAGAATCAGAACACTGAAGCTTTCTTT. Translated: CASSGGQNQNTEAFF.

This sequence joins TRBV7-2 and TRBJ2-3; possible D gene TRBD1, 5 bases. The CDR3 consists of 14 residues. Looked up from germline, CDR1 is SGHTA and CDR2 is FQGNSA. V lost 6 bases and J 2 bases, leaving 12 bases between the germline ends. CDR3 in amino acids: CASRPWGFTDTQYF. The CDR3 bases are TGTGCCAGCAGGCCCTGGGGCTTCACAGATACGCAGTATTTT. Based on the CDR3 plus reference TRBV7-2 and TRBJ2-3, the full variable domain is GAGVSQSPSNKVTEKGKDVELRCDPISGHTALYWYRQSLGQGLEFLIYFQGNSAPDKSGLPSDRFSAERTGGSVSTLTIQRTQQEDSAVYLCASRPWGFTDTQYFGPGTRLTVL.

CDR3 residues: CSVERLTKNIQYF. The CDR3 DNA follows: TGCAGCGTTGAGAGGCTGACCAAAAACATTCAGTACTTC. This rearrangement joins TRBV29-1 to TRBJ2-4; D not resolved. Germline CDR1 SQVTM, CDR2 ANQGSEA. V lost 3 bases to trimming and J lost 2 bases, with 8 bases between them. This CDR3 has 13 amino acids.

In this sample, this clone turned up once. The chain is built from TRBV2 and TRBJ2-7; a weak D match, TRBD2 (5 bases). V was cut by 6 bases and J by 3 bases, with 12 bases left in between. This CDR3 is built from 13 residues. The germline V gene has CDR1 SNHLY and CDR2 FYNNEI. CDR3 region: CASSPGKNYEQYF. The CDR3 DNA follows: TGTGCCAGCAGCCCCGGGAAGAACTACGAGCAGTACTTC.

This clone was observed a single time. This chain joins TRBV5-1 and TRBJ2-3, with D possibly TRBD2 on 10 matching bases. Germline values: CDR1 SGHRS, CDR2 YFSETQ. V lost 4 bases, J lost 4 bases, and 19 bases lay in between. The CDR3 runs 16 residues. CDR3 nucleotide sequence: TGCGCCAGCAGCCTCGACAGGGGGACTAGCGCAGATACGCAGTATTTT. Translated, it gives CASSLDRGTSADTQYF.

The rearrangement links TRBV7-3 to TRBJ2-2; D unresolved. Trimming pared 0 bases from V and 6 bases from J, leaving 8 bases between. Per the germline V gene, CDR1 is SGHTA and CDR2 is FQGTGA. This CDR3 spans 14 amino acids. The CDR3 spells CASSLTVQPGELFF. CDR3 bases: TGTGCCAGCAGCTTAACAGTACAACCCGGGGAGCTGTTTTTT.

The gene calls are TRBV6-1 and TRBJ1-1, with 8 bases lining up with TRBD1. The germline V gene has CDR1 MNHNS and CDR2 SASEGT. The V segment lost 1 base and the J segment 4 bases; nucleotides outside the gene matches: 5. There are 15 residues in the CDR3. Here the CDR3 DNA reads TGTGCCAGCAGTGAAGTTTACACAGGGGGCACTGAAGCTTTCTTT. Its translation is CASSEVYTGGTEAFF.

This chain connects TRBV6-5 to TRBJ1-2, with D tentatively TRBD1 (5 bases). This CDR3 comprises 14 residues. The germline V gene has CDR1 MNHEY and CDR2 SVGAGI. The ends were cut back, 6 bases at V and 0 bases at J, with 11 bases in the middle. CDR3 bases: TGTGCCAGCAGGGGGGGTCCTTCTAACTATGGCTACACCTTC. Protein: CASRGGPSNYGYTF.